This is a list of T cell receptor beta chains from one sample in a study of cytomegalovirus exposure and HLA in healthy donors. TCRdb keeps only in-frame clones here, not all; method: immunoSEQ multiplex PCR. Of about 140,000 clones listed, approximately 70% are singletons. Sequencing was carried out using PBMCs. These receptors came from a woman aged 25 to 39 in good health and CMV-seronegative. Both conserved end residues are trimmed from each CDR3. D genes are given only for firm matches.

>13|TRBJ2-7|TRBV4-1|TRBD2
ASSHPGRGDYEQY
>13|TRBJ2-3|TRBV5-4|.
ASSLGGQGTDTQY
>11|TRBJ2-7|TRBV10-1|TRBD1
ASFPGQGLEQY
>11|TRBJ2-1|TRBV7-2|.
ASSPVAYNEQF
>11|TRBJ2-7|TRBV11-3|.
ASSLYREGEQY
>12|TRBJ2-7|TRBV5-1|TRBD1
ASSPGQDSYEQY
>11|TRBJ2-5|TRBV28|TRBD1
ASTLTGTRTQY
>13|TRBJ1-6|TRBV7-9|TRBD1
ASSPWDRDNSPLH
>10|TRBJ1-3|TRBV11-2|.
ASSQRVDTIY
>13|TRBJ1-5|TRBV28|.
ASSFYFGYDQPQH
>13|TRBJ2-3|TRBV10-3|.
AISGQRASTDTQY
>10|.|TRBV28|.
ASRGDTYEQY
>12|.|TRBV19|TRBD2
ASQPSGSSYEQY
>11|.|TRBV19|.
ASSGHNSYEQY
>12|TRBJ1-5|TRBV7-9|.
ASSPLEGNQPQH
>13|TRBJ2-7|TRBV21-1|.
ASSKGYRVPYEQY
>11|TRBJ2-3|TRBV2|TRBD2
ASSRGGQDTQY
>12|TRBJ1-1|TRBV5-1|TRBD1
ASRIGQGGTEAF
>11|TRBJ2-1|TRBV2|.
ASSALAYNEQF
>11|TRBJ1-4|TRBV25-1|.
AIHRSSDEKLF
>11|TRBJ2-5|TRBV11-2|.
ASSPVAQETQY
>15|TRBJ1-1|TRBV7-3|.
ASSSAGGGYMNTEAF
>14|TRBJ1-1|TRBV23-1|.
ASSPTGFPLNTEAF
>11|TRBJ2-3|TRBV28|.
ASRTGSTDTQY
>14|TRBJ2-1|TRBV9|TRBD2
ASSVGLAGVRNEQF
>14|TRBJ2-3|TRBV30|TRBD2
AWSEGLAGVGDTQY
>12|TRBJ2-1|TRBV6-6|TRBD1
ASKSTGGSNEQF
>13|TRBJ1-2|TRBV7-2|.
ASSLLPQGSYGYT
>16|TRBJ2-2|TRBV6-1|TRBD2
ASSEGPYSGRATGELF
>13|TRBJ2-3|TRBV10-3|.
AISPRGQGTDTQY
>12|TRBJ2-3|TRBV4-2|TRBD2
ASSQGGLADTQY
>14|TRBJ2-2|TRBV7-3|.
ASSSIAVLNTGELF
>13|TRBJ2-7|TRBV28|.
ASSLVGADVYEQY
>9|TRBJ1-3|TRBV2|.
ATSPWEDIY
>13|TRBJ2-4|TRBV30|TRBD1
AWSVRGTDKNIQY
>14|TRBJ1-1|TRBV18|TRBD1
ASSPSTGARGTEAF
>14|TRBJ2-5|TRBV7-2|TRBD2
ASSLMGAGAGETQY
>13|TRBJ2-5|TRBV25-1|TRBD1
ASSDGSRGLETQY
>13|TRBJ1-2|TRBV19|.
ASSPRGGPLSGYT
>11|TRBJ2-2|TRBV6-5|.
ASQGSLTGELF
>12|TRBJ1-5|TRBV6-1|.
ASSQQGFGQPQH
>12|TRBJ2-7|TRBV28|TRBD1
ASSLPGTAYEQY
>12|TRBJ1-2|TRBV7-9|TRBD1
ASSGVWDRVGYT
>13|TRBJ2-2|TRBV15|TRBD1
ATSRVTGVTGELF
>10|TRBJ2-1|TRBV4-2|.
ASSPDREEQF
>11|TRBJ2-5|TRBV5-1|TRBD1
ASSPTGIETQY
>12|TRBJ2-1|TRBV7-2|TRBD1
ASSRDRGTYEQF
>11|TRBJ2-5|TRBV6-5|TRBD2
ASQTSAQETQY
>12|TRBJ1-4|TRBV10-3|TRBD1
AISAGGKGEKLF
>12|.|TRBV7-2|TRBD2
ASSLGREYHEQY
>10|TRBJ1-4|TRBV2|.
ASTATNEKLF
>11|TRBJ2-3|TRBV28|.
ASSLFVGDTQY
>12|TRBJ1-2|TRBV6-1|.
ASSEGGGVSGYT